A single sample is the source of the 28 T cell receptor beta chains below, sequenced in a study of blood T cell repertoires in COVID-19. Measured with immunoSEQ multiplex PCR; TCRdb has only the in-frame clones, and not every one. This table holds about 170,000 clones, roughly nine tenths found once. Sequencing was done on a sample of peripheral blood. The receptors were sampled from a woman of 80 years or more in a cohort sampled during active or convalescent COVID-19.

V and J are TRBV7-9 and TRBJ2-4, with 8 bases aligning to TRBD2. The germline V gene has CDR1 SEHNR and CDR2 FQNEAQ (reference sequence). The V gene end was trimmed by 5 bases and the J gene end by 11 bases; junction bases not matched to a gene: 8. The CDR3 spans 13 residues. CDR3 loop: CASSRGSGGVQYF. The CDR3 DNA sequence: TGTGCCAGCAGCAGGGGCTCGGGAGGGGTTCAGTACTTC.

Turning to this clone: Other DNA sequences in the same sample also yield this CDR3. The chain links TRBV4-3 to TRBJ1-3, with 11 bases lining up with TRBD1. With V trimmed by 3 bases and J by 2 bases, 0 bases remained unmatched. The germline V gene encodes CDR1 LGHNA and CDR2 YSLEER. This CDR3 spans 15 amino acids. The CDR3 sequence is CASSQGQGAGNTIYF. The CDR3 coding sequence is TGCGCCAGCAGCCAGGGACAGGGGGCTGGAAACACCATATATTTT.

The chain recombines TRBV7-9 with TRBJ2-5; D is unclear. Between the trimmed V and J ends, which lost 3 bases and 1 base, there was a span of 6 bases. Germline V gene sequence: CDR1 SEHNR, CDR2 FQNEAQ (reference sequence). This CDR3 is built from 13 residues. The CDR3 spells CASSFGGQETQYF. CDR3 bases: TGTGCCAGCAGCTTTGGCGGCCAAGAGACCCAGTACTTC.

The V call is TRBV7-2, the J call TRBJ1-4; 8 nucleotides agree with TRBD1. Losses at the gene ends were 5 bases for V and 8 bases for J; bases not matched to a gene: 7. There are 14 residues in the CDR3. Germline V gene data show CDR1 as SGHTA and CDR2 as FQGNSA. In DNA, the CDR3 is TGTGCCAGCAGCGGACAGGGTACGCGCGAAAAACTGTTTTTT. Translated, it gives CASSGQGTREKLFF.

J is TRBJ2-1 and V is TRBV11-3; 12 nucleotides line up with TRBD2. Germline trimming cut 5 bases from V and 0 bases from J; bases unmatched to any gene: 5. The CDR3 totals 17 residues. CDR1 SGHNT and CDR2 YENEEA come from the germline V gene. CDR3 residues: CASSPSGGAYSYNEQFF. The CDR3 coding sequence is TGTGCCAGCAGCCCTAGCGGGGGGGCTTACTCCTACAATGAGCAGTTCTTC. The entire variable domain, with the rest obtained from reference TRBV11-3 and TRBJ2-1, is as follows: EAGVVQSPRYKIIEKKQPVAFWCNPISGHNTLYWYLQNLGQGPELLIRYENEEAVDDSQLPKDRFSAERLKGVDSTLKIQPAELGDSAVYLCASSPSGGAYSYNEQFFGPGTRLTVL.

The chain joins TRBV5-5 to TRBJ1-1, with D maybe TRBD1 (6 bases). Germline CDR1 is SGHKS and CDR2 is YYEKEE (reference sequence). V dropped 7 bases and J dropped 2 bases, with 15 bases sitting between them. The CDR3 covers 14 residues. The DNA of the CDR3 is TGTGCCAGCGAGAGCCAGGGGTATAACACTGAAGCTTTCTTT. It specifies CASESQGYNTEAFF.

The rearrangement links TRBV30 to TRBJ1-5; D is undetermined. V was cut by 3 bases and J by 7 bases, with 13 bases left in between. CDR3 length equals 13 residues. Germline V gene lookup returns CDR1 GTSNPN and CDR2 SVGIG (reference sequence). CDR3 DNA: TGTGCCTGGAGCCAAGATCAGTGGCAGCCCCAGCATTTT. It specifies CAWSQDQWQPQHF.

This chain joins TRBV19 and TRBJ2-7, with D uncertain. The CDR3 spans 12 residues. Trimming took 6 bases from V and 6 from J, leaving 12 bases between them. Germline loops: CDR1 LNHDA, CDR2 SQIVND (reference sequence). CDR3 coding DNA: TGTGCCAGTAGCCGACCCCCGGGCGAGCAGTACTTC. This sequence encodes CASSRPPGEQYF.

This chain joins TRBV7-9 and TRBJ2-7, with 9 bases lining up with TRBD1. Germline CDR1 and CDR2: SEHNR and FQNEAQ (reference sequence). The CDR3 covers 15 residues. The V and J ends lost 3 bases and 4 bases, in that order; junction bases with no gene match: 7. The CDR3 DNA reads as TGTGCCAGCAGCTTTCCCGAGGACAGGGGATACGAGCAGTACTTC. This encodes CASSFPEDRGYEQYF. The full variable domain, with the rest looked up from reference TRBV7-9 and TRBJ2-7, is DTGVSQNPRHKITKRGQNVTFRCDPISEHNRLYWYRQTLGQGPEFLTYFQNEAQLEKSRLLSDRFSAERPKGSFSTLEIQRTEQGDSAMYLCASSFPEDRGYEQYFGPGTRLTVT.

V and J are TRBV6-5 and TRBJ1-1, with D possibly TRBD1 on 5 matching bases. Germline lookup yields CDR1 MNHEY and CDR2 SVGAGI. Trimming took off 4 bases at V and 4 bases at J, with 13 bases between the two ends. The CDR3 is 14 residues long. The chain's CDR3 is CASSSREGSTEAFF. The CDR3 nucleotides are TGTGCCAGCAGTTCCAGGGAGGGGAGCACTGAAGCTTTCTTT.

This clone was seen a handful of times. The chain uses TRBV7-2 and TRBJ1-5; D call uncertain. V lost 0 bases and J lost 6, with 9 bases in between. The CDR3 totals 14 residues. CDR1 is SGHTA and CDR2 is FQGNSA in the germline V gene. CDR3 DNA sequence: TGTGCCAGCAGCTTAGCGAGAGGTCGTCAGCCCCAGCATTTT. Translating gives CASSLARGRQPQHF.

V is TRBV24-1 and J is TRBJ1-4, with no clear D. Trimming stripped 3 bases from V and 7 bases from J, with 11 bases between. Germline V gene sequence: CDR1 KGHDR, CDR2 SFDVKD. The CDR3 consists of 14 residues. The CDR3 loop reads CATSDNGNGEKLFF. The CDR3 DNA follows: TGTGCCACCAGTGATAACGGGAATGGTGAAAAACTGTTTTTT.

This chain links TRBV27 with TRBJ1-4; TRBD1 matches 9 bases. The CDR3 is 14 residues long. V dropped 6 bases and J dropped 7; count of bases not matched to a gene: 6. Germline CDR1 and CDR2: MNHEY and SMNVEV (reference sequence). The CDR3 spells CASSRDRVREKLFF. Here the CDR3 DNA reads TGTGCCAGCAGCCGGGACAGGGTACGTGAAAAACTGTTTTTT.

The chain is built from TRBV18 and TRBJ1-2; D is possibly TRBD1 (5 bases). Germline CDR1 reads KGHSH; CDR2 reads LQKENI. The CDR3 is 15 residues long. V was clipped by 2 bases and J by 5 bases, with 15 bases between them. The CDR3 loop is CASSPVGGVGYGYTF. As DNA, the CDR3 is TGTGCCAGCTCACCAGTGGGGGGTGTCGGTTATGGCTACACCTTC.

The rearrangement uses TRBV7-2 and TRBJ1-1, with D possibly TRBD1 on 5 matching bases. Germline V lookup: CDR1 SGHTA, CDR2 FQGNSA. With 2 bases removed from V and 3 bases from J, the gap between germline ends came to 16 bases. CDR3 length equals 16 residues. As DNA, the CDR3 is TGTGCCAGCAGCTTAAGCCCAGGGATAGCGGACACTGAAGCTTTCTTT. Encoded protein: CASSLSPGIADTEAFF.

The V and J genes are TRBV11-3 and TRBJ2-5; D is unclear. The length of the CDR3 is 14 residues. Germline assignment: CDR1 SGHNT and CDR2 YENEEA. Trimming stripped 3 bases from V and 6 bases from J, with 14 bases between. CDR3 sequence: CASSLSRGVQTQYF. Here the CDR3 DNA reads TGTGCCAGCAGCTTGAGTAGAGGCGTTCAGACCCAGTACTTC.

The rearrangement links TRBV5-5 to TRBJ1-1; TRBD1 matches 8 bases. The junction had 5 bases not matched to a gene; V was cut back by 1 base and J by 0 bases. The CDR3 is made up of 16 amino acids. Germline V gene data show CDR1 as SGHKS and CDR2 as YYEKEE (reference sequence). CDR3 protein: CASSLTGGYLNTEAFF. CDR3 in DNA: TGTGCCAGCAGCTTGACAGGGGGTTACTTGAACACTGAAGCTTTCTTT.

The chain links TRBV7-9 to TRBJ2-5; 9 bases are a match to TRBD2. In germline, CDR1 is SEHNR, CDR2 FQNEAQ (reference sequence). The CDR3 loop spans 13 amino acids. J was trimmed by 5 bases and V by 3 bases; bases with no gene match: 1. The CDR3 protein is CASSLGLAETQYF. The CDR3 DNA follows: TGTGCCAGCAGCTTGGGACTAGCCGAGACCCAGTACTTC.

The genes are TRBV28 and TRBJ2-2; 8 nucleotides match TRBD1. CDR3 length: 15 residues. The V segment lost 3 bases and the J segment 7 bases; nucleotides outside the gene matches: 7. Germline values: CDR1 MDHEN, CDR2 SYDVKM. The CDR3, as DNA: TGTGCCAGCAGTTTGTTGCAGGGGGCTAACGGGGAGCTGTTTTTT. Its protein product is CASSLLQGANGELFF.

V usage is TRBV5-4 and J usage is TRBJ1-2, with D possibly TRBD1 on 6 matching bases. V lost 4 bases, J lost 2 bases, and 12 bases lay in between. This CDR3 has 14 residues. Germline CDR1 reads SGHNT; CDR2 reads YYREEE (reference sequence). The CDR3 region is CASSVYTGNYGYTF. Here the CDR3 DNA reads TGTGCCAGCAGCGTCTATACAGGGAACTATGGCTACACCTTC.

This clone showed up just once. Here the CDR3 reads CASRPGIAGGQRGNEQFF. CDR3 nucleotides: TGTGCCAGCAGACCCGGGATAGCGGGAGGTCAAAGGGGGAATGAGCAGTTCTTC. The gene calls are TRBV7-2 and TRBJ2-1, with 10 positions matching TRBD2. The germline V gene encodes CDR1 SGHTA and CDR2 FQGNSA. This CDR3 is 18 amino acids long. Losses at the gene ends were 6 bases for V and 7 bases for J; bases not matched to a gene: 18.

On this clone: Other DNA sequences in this specimen translate into the identical CDR3. The chain recombines TRBV18 with TRBJ1-3; 10 bases are shared with TRBD1. V trimming: 0 bases; J trimming: 0 bases; junction bases outside the gene matches: 2. This CDR3 has 17 residues. CDR1 and CDR2 (germline): KGHSH, LQKENI. The CDR3 DNA follows: TGTGCCAGCTCACCACCTGGGACAGGGGCCTCTGGAAACACCATATATTTT. Encoded protein: CASSPPGTGASGNTIYF.

V and J are TRBV4-1 and TRBJ2-1, with D possibly matching TRBD2 (7 bases). The CDR3 loop spans 14 amino acids. V lost 1 base, J lost 14 bases, and 18 bases lay in between. In germline, CDR1 is MGHRA, CDR2 YSYEKL. The CDR3 nucleotides read TGCGCCAGCAGCCAAGGACGACTAGGGGGGGGGAAGTTCTTC. Translating gives CASSQGRLGGGKFF.

This rearrangement joins TRBV6-1 to TRBJ2-2; tentatively, D is TRBD2 (6 bases). V was clipped by 1 base and J by 5 bases, with 8 bases between them. The CDR3 totals 14 residues. Germline V gives CDR1 MNHNS, CDR2 SASEGT. CDR3 sequence: CASSEVGGTGELFF. CDR3 bases: TGTGCCAGCAGTGAAGTCGGGGGAACCGGGGAGCTGTTTTTT.

The CDR3 here is CASSNFPGVVGSPLHF. CDR3 DNA: TGTGCCAGTAGTAACTTCCCCGGGGTGGTCGGTTCACCCCTCCACTTT. The chain is built from TRBV19 and TRBJ1-6; D is unresolved. V lost 4 bases, J lost 9 bases, and 19 bases lay in between. CDR3 length: 16 residues. Per germline, CDR1 LNHDA and CDR2 SQIVND (reference sequence).

The V gene is TRBV28, the J gene TRBJ2-2, with 9 positions matching TRBD1. Germline values: CDR1 MDHEN, CDR2 SYDVKM. The V and J ends lost 2 bases and 7 bases, in that order; junction bases with no gene match: 5. The CDR3 loop spans 15 amino acids. The CDR3: CASSLGGQGIGELFF. For the CDR3, the DNA is TGTGCCAGCAGTTTAGGAGGACAGGGGATCGGGGAGCTGTTTTTT.

The chain couples TRBV11-3 to TRBJ1-3; 7 nucleotides line up with TRBD1. Germline CDR1 reads SGHNT; CDR2 reads YENEEA. The CDR3 consists of 15 residues. The J segment lost 4 bases and the V segment lost 5 bases, leaving 8 bases of the junction unmatched. The chain's CDR3 is CASSRDRITGNTIYF. In nucleotides, the CDR3 is TGTGCCAGCAGCCGGGACAGAATAACAGGAAACACCATATATTTT.

The V call is TRBV10-1, the J call TRBJ1-5; possible D gene TRBD1, 6 bases. The ends were cut back, 8 bases at V and 0 bases at J, with 11 bases in the middle. Looked up from germline, CDR1 is WNHNN and CDR2 is SYGVQD (reference sequence). CDR3 size: 14 residues. The DNA of the CDR3 is TGCGCCAGCTACAGGACAGTTAGCAATCAGCCCCAGCATTTT. Protein: CASYRTVSNQPQHF.